The following is a TCR beta chain sequence with its context. The antigen remains undetermined. These data belong to a study of shared clonotypes between healthy human individuals. Regarding the study as a whole: Naive subsets, compared against memory subsets, generally had larger estimated richness values.

Clones were read by immunoSEQ multiplex PCR, and TCRdb kept only the in-frame ones, dropping some. The data contain 190,000 or so clones, over 50% of them singletons. This clonotype originated in a man aged 25-45 years in good health. The sequenced sample was memory CD4+ T cells sorted from blood. Subset meaning: CD45RA-negative fraction.

For the CDR3, the DNA is TGTGCCAGCAGCTTGACATACGAGCAGTACTTC. Encoded protein: CASSLTYEQYF. This sequence joins TRBV7-8 and TRBJ2-7; D is unclear. The CDR3 loop spans 11 amino acids. The ends were cut back, 3 bases at V and 4 bases at J, with 4 bases in the middle. Germline V gene data show CDR1 as SGHVS and CDR2 as FQNEAQ.